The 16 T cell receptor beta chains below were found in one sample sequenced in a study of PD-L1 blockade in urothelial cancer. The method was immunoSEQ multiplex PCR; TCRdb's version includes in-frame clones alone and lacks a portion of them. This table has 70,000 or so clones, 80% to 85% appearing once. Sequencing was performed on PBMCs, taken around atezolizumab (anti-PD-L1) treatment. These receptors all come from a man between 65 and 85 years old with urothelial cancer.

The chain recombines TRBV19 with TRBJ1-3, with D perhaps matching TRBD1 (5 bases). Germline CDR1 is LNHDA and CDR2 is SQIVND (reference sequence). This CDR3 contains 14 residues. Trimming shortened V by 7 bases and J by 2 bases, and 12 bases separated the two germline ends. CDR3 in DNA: TGTGCCAGTACCCCGACAGCGACTGGAAACACCATATATTTT. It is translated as CASTPTATGNTIYF. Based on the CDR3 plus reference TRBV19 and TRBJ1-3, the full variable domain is DGGITQSPKYLFRKEGQNVTLSCEQNLNHDAMYWYRQDPGQGLRLIYYSQIVNDFQKGDIAEGYSVSREKKESFPLTVTSAQKNPTAFYLCASTPTATGNTIYFGEGSWLTVV.

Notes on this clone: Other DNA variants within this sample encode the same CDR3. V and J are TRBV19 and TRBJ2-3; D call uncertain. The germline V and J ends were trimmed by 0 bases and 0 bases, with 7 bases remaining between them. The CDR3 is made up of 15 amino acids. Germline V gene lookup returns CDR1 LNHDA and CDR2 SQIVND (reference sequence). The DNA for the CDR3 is TGTGCCAGTAGTATAGAAGGAGCCAGCACAGATACGCAGTATTTT. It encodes CASSIEGASTDTQYF.

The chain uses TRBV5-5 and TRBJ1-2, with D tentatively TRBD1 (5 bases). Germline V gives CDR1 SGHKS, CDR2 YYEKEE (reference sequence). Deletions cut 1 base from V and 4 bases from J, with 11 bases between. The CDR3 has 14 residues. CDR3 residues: CASSLSQGGYGYTF. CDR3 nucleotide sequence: TGTGCCAGCAGCTTGTCCCAGGGTGGCTATGGCTACACCTTC.

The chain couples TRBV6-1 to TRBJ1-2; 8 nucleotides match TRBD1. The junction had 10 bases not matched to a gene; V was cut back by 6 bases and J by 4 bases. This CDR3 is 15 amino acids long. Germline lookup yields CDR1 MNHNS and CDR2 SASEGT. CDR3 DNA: TGTGCCAGCAGGCAGACCAGGGGGCCTAGCTATGGCTACACCTTC. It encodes CASRQTRGPSYGYTF.

CDR3 amino acids: CASSLGGGDTGELFF. The DNA of the CDR3 is TGTGCCAGCAGTCTGGGAGGCGGGGACACCGGGGAGCTGTTTTTT. The chain joins TRBV28 to TRBJ2-2; D might be TRBD2 (6 bases). This CDR3 is 15 amino acids long. Germline V gene lookup returns CDR1 MDHEN and CDR2 SYDVKM. V shed 5 bases and J shed 3 bases, with 13 bases lying between them. The entire variable domain, with the rest obtained from reference TRBV28 and TRBJ2-2, is as follows: DVKVTQSSRYLVKRTGEKVFLECVQDMDHENMFWYRQDPGLGLRLIYFSYDVKMKEKGDIPEGYSVSREKKERFSLILESASTNQTSMYLCASSLGGGDTGELFFGEGSRLTVL.

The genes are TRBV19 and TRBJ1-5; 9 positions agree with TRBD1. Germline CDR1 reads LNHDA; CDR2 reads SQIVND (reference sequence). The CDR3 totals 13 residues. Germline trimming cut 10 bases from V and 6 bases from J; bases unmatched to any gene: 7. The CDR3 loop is CATTGGWGQPQHF. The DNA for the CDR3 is TGTGCCACCACAGGGGGCTGGGGTCAGCCCCAGCATTTT. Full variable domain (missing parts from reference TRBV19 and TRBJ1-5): DGGITQSPKYLFRKEGQNVTLSCEQNLNHDAMYWYRQDPGQGLRLIYYSQIVNDFQKGDIAEGYSVSREKKESFPLTVTSAQKNPTAFYLCATTGGWGQPQHFGDGTRLSIL.

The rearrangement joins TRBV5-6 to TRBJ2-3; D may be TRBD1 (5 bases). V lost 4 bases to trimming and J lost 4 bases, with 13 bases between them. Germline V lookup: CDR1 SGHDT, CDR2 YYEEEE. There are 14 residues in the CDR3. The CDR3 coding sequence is TGTGCCAGCAGCCCAACAGGCGCTCCAGATACGCAGTATTTT. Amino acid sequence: CASSPTGAPDTQYF.

The chain's CDR3 is CASRATGPGAEAFF. The CDR3 DNA reads TGCGCCAGCAGAGCGACAGGGCCGGGGGCTGAAGCTTTCTTT. This chain uses TRBV5-1 with TRBJ1-1; 7 nucleotides line up with TRBD1. The CDR3 is 14 residues long. V was pared by 5 bases and J by 6 bases, with 10 bases of the junction left unmatched. Germline loops: CDR1 SGHRS, CDR2 YFSETQ.

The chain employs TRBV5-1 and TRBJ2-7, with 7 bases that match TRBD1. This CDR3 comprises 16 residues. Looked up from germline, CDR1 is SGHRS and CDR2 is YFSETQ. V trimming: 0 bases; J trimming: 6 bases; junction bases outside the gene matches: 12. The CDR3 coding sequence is TGCGCCAGCAGCTTGGGTCGAGGGGGCCGCATAGGCGAGCAGTACTTC. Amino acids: CASSLGRGGRIGEQYF. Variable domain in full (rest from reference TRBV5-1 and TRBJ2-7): KAGVTQTPRYLIKTRGQQVTLSCSPISGHRSVSWYQQTPGQGLQFLFEYFSETQRNKGNFPGRFSGRQFSNSRSEMNVSTLELGDSALYLCASSLGRGGRIGEQYFGPGTRLTVT.

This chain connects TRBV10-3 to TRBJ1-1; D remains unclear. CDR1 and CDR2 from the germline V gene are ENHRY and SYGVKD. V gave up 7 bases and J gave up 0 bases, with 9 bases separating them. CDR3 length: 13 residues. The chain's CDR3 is CAIKEGLNTEAFF. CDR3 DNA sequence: TGTGCCATCAAGGAGGGCTTGAACACTGAAGCTTTCTTT.

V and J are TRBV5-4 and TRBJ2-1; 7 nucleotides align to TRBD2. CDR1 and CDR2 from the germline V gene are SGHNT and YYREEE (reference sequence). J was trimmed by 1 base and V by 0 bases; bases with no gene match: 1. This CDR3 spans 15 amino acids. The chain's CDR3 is CASSLGLASYNEQFF. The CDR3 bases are TGTGCCAGCAGCTTGGGACTAGCTTCCTACAATGAGCAGTTCTTC.

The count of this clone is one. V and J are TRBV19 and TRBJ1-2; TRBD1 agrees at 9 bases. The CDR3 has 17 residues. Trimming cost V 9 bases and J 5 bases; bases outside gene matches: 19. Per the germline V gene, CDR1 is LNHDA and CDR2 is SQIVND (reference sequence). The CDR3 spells CARKGSRDRVFAYGYTF. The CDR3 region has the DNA TGTGCCAGAAAAGGGAGCCGGGACAGGGTATTTGCTTATGGCTACACCTTC.

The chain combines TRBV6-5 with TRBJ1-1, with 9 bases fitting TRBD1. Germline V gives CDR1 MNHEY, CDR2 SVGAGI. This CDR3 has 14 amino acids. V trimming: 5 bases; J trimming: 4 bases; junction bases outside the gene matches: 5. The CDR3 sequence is CASSKTGGSTEAFF. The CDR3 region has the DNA TGTGCCAGCAGTAAGACAGGGGGGAGCACTGAAGCTTTCTTT.

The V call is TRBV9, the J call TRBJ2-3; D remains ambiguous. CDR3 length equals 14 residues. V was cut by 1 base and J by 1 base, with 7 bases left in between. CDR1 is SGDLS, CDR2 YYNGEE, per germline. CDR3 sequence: CASSVFPGTDTQYF. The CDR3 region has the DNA TGTGCCAGCAGCGTATTTCCAGGCACAGATACGCAGTATTTT.

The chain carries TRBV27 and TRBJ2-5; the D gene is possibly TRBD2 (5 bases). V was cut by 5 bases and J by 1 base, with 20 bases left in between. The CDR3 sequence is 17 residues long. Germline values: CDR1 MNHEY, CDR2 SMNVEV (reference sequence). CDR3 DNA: TGTGCCAGCAGTGCAACCCCCCCTAGTCGGGGCCAAGAGACCCAGTACTTC. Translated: CASSATPPSRGQETQYF.

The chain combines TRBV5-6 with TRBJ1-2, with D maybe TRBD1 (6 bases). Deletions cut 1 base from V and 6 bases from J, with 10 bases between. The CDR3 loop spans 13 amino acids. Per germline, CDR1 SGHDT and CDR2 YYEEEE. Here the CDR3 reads CASSLSTGDGYTF. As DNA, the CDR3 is TGTGCCAGCAGCTTGTCGACAGGCGATGGCTACACCTTC.